The T cell receptor (beta chain) described here comes from a study of tumor-infiltrating lymphocytes in primary liver carcinoma. From 20-30 mg of unsorted bulk tissue, DNA and RNA were co-extracted together. A constant-region primer primed TCR beta cDNA synthesis from 400 to 550 ng of total RNA. Libraries covering TCR beta were generated through three nested multiplex PCR rounds (using a slightly modified ARM-PCR). Primers for the first two PCR rounds were TRBV1-TRBV30 forward primers and a C-beta reverse primer (approximately 10 cycles per round). TCRdb processed the multiplex PCR reads anew with MiXCR; each CDR3 protein has one entry. The sample consists of around 190,000 distinct CDR3 sequences, around four fifths of them appearing once. The germline CDR1 and CDR2 sequences are SGHNT and YYREEE (reference sequence). The CDR3 length is 16 residues. This clonotype was observed once. A read error may produce the germline difference seen at one junction end.

Sequencing was carried out using tumor tissue from primary liver carcinoma. The genes are TRBV5-4 and TRBJ2-7, with TRBD2 matching 8 bases. The TCR comes from a man aged 40-55 years with primary liver carcinoma and hepatitis B virus infection. The CDR3 is CDSSNTSGGRGAEQYF. The CDR3 nucleotides read TGTGACAGCAGCAATACTAGCGGAGGTCGAGGGGCCGAGCAGTACTTC.